This T cell receptor (beta chain) is from a study of cytotoxic CD8 clonotypes in ibrutinib-treated CLL. About the study: Of a cohort that held about 12 relapsed/refractory and around 16 treatment-naive patients, 17 to 18 were IGHV unmutated. Whole-study findings and limits: Different sampling times were used for sustained-remission and progressing patients.

Germline V CDR1 and CDR2: SGHNT, YYREEE (reference sequence). Trimming cost V 1 base and J 6 bases; bases outside gene matches: 6. This CDR3 spans 15 amino acids. Concerning this clone itself: Its antigen is not identified.

Around 1.8 micrograms of genomic DNA came from cryopreserved PBMCs for TCR beta libraries. Depths of 1 in 200,000 to 1 in 1 million T cells were the sequencing target. TCRdb's table, derived via immunoSEQ multiplex PCR, lists solely in-frame clones and lacks some. The sample shows 250,000 to 350,000 clones, roughly three quarters of them seen only once. The sample consisted of PBMCs, taken at disease progression, from a patient treated with ibrutinib. The chain carries TRBV5-4 and TRBJ2-3; 9 bases match TRBD2. The sequence was obtained from a human donor with chronic lymphocytic leukemia. CDR3 loop: CASSLFLAGMDTQYF. For the CDR3, the DNA is TGTGCCAGCAGCTTGTTTCTAGCGGGGATGGATACGCAGTATTTT.